This T cell receptor beta chain was sequenced during a study of shared clonotypes between healthy human individuals. TCRdb keeps only in-frame clones here, not all; method: immunoSEQ multiplex PCR. This sample has more than 2 million clones, with 85% to 95% found just once. Germline CDR1 reads MRHNA; CDR2 reads SNTAGT. This CDR3 has 16 residues. V was pared by 2 bases and J by 0 bases, with 10 bases between. The sequencing sample was made of naive CD4+ T cells sorted from blood. Specified subset: CD45RA+ positively selected. V usage is TRBV6-4 and J usage is TRBJ2-2; D is uncertain. The source is a man between 18 and 29 years old in good health. The CDR3 DNA sequence: TGTGCCAGCAGTGACAGGGCGGTGGCGAACACCGGGGAGCTGTTTTTT. Translated: CASSDRAVANTGELFF.